These 5 T cell receptor beta chains were sequenced from one sample in a study of blood T cell repertoires in COVID-19. The method was immunoSEQ multiplex PCR; TCRdb's version includes in-frame clones alone and lacks a portion of them. The sample lists about 140,000 clones; roughly nine tenths were seen once. What was sequenced was peripheral blood. The origin of the receptors is a woman aged 55 to 70 with active COVID-19.

The gene calls are TRBV11-2 and TRBJ2-5; D is undetermined. CDR1 and CDR2 (germline): SGHAT, FQNNGV. V gave up 5 bases and J gave up 1 base, with 11 bases separating them. The CDR3 is 14 amino acids. The CDR3 region is CASSPNVAQETQYF. The CDR3 DNA follows: TGTGCCAGCAGCCCTAACGTAGCCCAAGAGACCCAGTACTTC. The whole variable domain, filled in from reference TRBV11-2 and TRBJ2-5, reads EAGVAQSPRYKIIEKRQSVAFWCNPISGHATLYWYQQILGQGPKLLIQFQNNGVVDDSQLPKDRFSAERLKGVDSTLKIQPAKLEDSAVYLCASSPNVAQETQYFGPGTRLLVL.

The J gene is TRBJ2-7, the V gene TRBV27; TRBD1 agrees at 8 bases. The CDR3 loop spans 13 amino acids. Losses at the gene ends were 6 bases for V and 5 bases for J; bases not matched to a gene: 6. Per germline, CDR1 MNHEY and CDR2 SMNVEV (reference sequence). CDR3 in DNA: TGTGCCAGCAGGCGGACAGGGAGTAACGAGCAGTACTTC. It codes for CASRRTGSNEQYF.

The gene calls are TRBV27 and TRBJ2-3; 7 bases are a match to TRBD2. The CDR3 spans 15 residues. Germline loops: CDR1 MNHEY, CDR2 SMNVEV (reference sequence). J lost 1 base, V lost 6 bases, and 7 bases had no gene match. CDR3 loop: CASRQGLVGTDTQYF. CDR3 nucleotides: TGTGCCAGCAGACAAGGACTAGTCGGCACAGATACGCAGTATTTT.

This clone has only one observation. This sequence joins TRBV7-3 and TRBJ2-4; 12 positions agree with TRBD1. This CDR3 is 13 amino acids long. CDR1 is SGHTA, CDR2 FQGTGA, per germline. Trimming at V came to 5 bases and at J to 13 bases, leaving 6 bases not matched to a gene. The CDR3 DNA reads as TGTGCCAGCAGCCCCGGGACAGGGGGCGGCCAGTACTTC. It translates to CASSPGTGGGQYF.

The chain has TRBV28 and TRBJ2-1; 13 nucleotides agree with TRBD2. The CDR3 consists of 17 residues. The germline gives CDR1 MDHEN, CDR2 SYDVKM. The junction had 9 bases not matched to a gene; V was cut back by 3 bases and J by 7 bases. The CDR3 bases are TGTGCCAGCAGTTTGTTTTTACTAGCGGGAGGGCCGAATGAGCAGTTCTTC. It codes for CASSLFLLAGGPNEQFF.